The entry that follows covers one T cell receptor (beta chain) sequence. Its antigen is currently unknown. This CDR3 has 16 residues. V was pared by 5 bases and J by 6 bases, with 21 bases between. CDR1 MNHEY and CDR2 SMNVEV come from the germline V gene (reference sequence). CD45RO-negative, CCR7-selected cells formed the naive CD8 fraction, which excluded terminally differentiated effector memory CD45RA+ cells. These data are taken from a study of shared clonotypes between healthy human individuals. The wider study: CD4 naive cells filled three plates per donor, CD4 memory three, CD8 naive two and CD8 memory one. Study conclusions and caveats: Generation probability values for non-shared clonotypes were lower than those for clonotypes shared by all four donors. A small donor pool kept down the genetic and exposure-history diversity that was represented. Only blood samples were collected, and tissue repertoires likely differ.

The assay was immunoSEQ multiplex PCR, and TCRdb's table has in-frame clones only and misses some. The repertoire holds 650,000 to 800,000 clones, with about 90% as singletons. This chain joins TRBV27 and TRBJ2-3, with a weak D call TRBD2 (6 bases). Sequenced material: naive CD8+ T cells sorted from blood. The sequence was obtained from a man aged 30 to 45 in good health. Here the CDR3 DNA reads TGTGCCAGCAGTATTGAGCGGGCTCTTTCGCCCGATACGCAGTATTTT. Translation gives CASSIERALSPDTQYF.